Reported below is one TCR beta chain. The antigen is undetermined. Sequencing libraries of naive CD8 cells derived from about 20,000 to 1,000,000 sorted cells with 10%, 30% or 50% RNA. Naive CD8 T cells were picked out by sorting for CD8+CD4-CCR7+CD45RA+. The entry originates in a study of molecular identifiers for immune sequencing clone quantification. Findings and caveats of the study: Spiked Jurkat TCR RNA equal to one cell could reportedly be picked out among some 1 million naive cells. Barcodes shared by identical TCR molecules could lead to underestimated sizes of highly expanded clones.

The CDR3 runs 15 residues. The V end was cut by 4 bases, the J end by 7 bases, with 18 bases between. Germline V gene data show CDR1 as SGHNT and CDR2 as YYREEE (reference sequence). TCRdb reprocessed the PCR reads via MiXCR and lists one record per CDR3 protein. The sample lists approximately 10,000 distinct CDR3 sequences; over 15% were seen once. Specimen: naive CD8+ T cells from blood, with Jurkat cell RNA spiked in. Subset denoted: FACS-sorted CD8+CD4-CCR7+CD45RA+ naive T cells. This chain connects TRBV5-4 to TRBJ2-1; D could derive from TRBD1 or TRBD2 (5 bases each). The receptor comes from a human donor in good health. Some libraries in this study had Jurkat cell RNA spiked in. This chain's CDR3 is CASSPDGTMGNEQFF. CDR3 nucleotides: TGTGCCAGCAGCCCCGACGGGACCATGGGGAATGAGCAGTTCTTC.